These 6 T cell receptor beta chains share one sample of origin, sequenced in a study of T cell repertoires in cytomegalovirus infection. These receptors have no identified antigens. TCRdb redid the calling of the reads with MiXCR, one entry per CDR3 protein. The table has about 570,000 distinct CDR3 sequences, over 35% seen once; the top ten hold 48%. The sequencing here drew on cultured PBMCs, taken from culture after CMV antigen stimulation. The receptors derive from a human donor in good health (CMV status not recorded). Some clones in this sample may be carry-over from other donors' samples.

In its sample, this clonotype was seen a few times. This rearrangement joins TRBV6-5 to TRBJ2-1; no clear D. Germline lookup yields CDR1 MNHEY and CDR2 SVGAGI. V lost 5 bases, J lost 6 bases, and 23 bases lay in between. The CDR3 is 17 residues long. CDR3 bases: TGTGCCAGCAGTCTATTAACGGTGACACGATCAACCAATGAGCAGTTCTTC. It is translated as CASSLLTVTRSTNEQFF.

Here the CDR3 reads CASSQETGRGEQYF. CDR3 DNA: TGTGCCAGCAGCCAAGAAACAGGGCGAGGGGAGCAGTACTTC. This chain joins TRBV7-9 and TRBJ2-7; tentative D call: TRBD1 (6 bases). Germline values: CDR1 SEHNR, CDR2 FQNEAQ (reference sequence). The ends were cut back, 5 bases at V and 7 bases at J, with 18 bases in the middle. The CDR3 has 14 residues.

The CDR3 reads CASRPTSGSRYEQFF. The CDR3 bases are TGTGCCAGCAGGCCTACTAGCGGGAGTCGCTATGAGCAGTTCTTC. The V and J genes are TRBV7-6 and TRBJ2-1, with 11 bases that match TRBD2. The CDR3 consists of 15 residues. Germline V gene sequence: CDR1 SGHVS, CDR2 FNYEAQ. V was clipped by 6 bases and J by 8 bases; unmatched bases: 9.

The chain is built from TRBV11-2 and TRBJ2-3; D is uncertain. The CDR3 totals 15 residues. Deletions cut 1 base from V and 8 bases from J, with 16 bases between. Per germline, CDR1 SGHAT and CDR2 FQNNGV. CDR3 sequence (DNA): TGTGCCAGCAGCTTAGCTAGTACGGGTCTCGGTACGCAGTATTTT. Protein sequence: CASSLASTGLGTQYF.

The DNA for the CDR3 is TGTGCCAGCAAGAGTGGCGCTAATGAAAAACTGTTTTTT. Translated, it gives CASKSGANEKLFF. The chain recombines TRBV5-4 with TRBJ1-4; no clear D gene. This CDR3 region has 13 residues. Trimming shortened V by 6 bases and J by 3 bases, and 9 bases separated the two germline ends. Germline V gene sequence: CDR1 SGHNT, CDR2 YYREEE (reference sequence).

The chain carries TRBV7-8 and TRBJ2-7; the D gene could be TRBD1 or TRBD2 (5 bases each). Germline loops: CDR1 SGHVS, CDR2 FQNEAQ. Between the trimmed V and J ends, which lost 5 bases and 4 bases, there was a span of 15 bases. This CDR3 has 14 amino acids. This CDR3 is CASSTRDRLYEQYF. The CDR3 DNA reads TGTGCCAGCAGCACCCGGGACCGATTATACGAGCAGTACTTC. Full variable domain (missing parts from reference TRBV7-8 and TRBJ2-7): GAGVSQSPRYKVAKRGQDVALRCDPISGHVSLFWYQQALGQGPEFLTYFQNEAQLDKSGLPSDRFFAERPEGSVSTLKIQRTQQEDSAVYLCASSTRDRLYEQYFGPGTRLTVT.